This is a list of T cell receptor beta chains from one sample in a study of T cell repertoires in aging, cancer and after chemotherapy. In TCRdb, the multiplex PCR reads were re-called with MiXCR into one record per CDR3 protein. The profile shows around 2,700 distinct CDR3 sequences, about a quarter of them singletons. The specimen was blood. Receptor source: a human donor in good health. CDR3s include the opening cysteine and the closing phenylalanine or tryptophan. Fields, in order: V gene, clone size, J gene, D gene, CDR3 protein, CDR3 DNA. D genes are given only for firm matches. Clone size appears in some rows only: once, few, many, or a class for an expanded clone.

v_gene: TRBV14
abundance: few
j_gene: TRBJ2-2
d_gene: -
CDR3aa: CASRAIAGNTGELFF
CDR3nt: TGTGCCAGCAGGGCTATCGCGGGGAACACCGGGGAGCTGTTTTTT

v_gene: TRBV11-1
abundance: -
j_gene: TRBJ2-5
d_gene: -
CDR3aa: CASGTRETQYF
CDR3nt: TGTGCCAGCGGGACCCGTGAGACCCAGTACTTC

v_gene: TRBV11-3
abundance: large
j_gene: TRBJ2-7
d_gene: -
CDR3aa: CASSFTNSYYEQYF
CDR3nt: TGTGCCAGCAGCTTTACGAACAGCTACTACGAGCAGTACTTC

v_gene: TRBV11-3
abundance: -
j_gene: TRBJ2-1
d_gene: TRBD2
CDR3aa: CASSCRAGRREQFF
CDR3nt: TGTGCCAGCAGCTGCCGAGCGGGGAGACGTGAGCAGTTCTTC

v_gene: TRBV27
abundance: -
j_gene: TRBJ2-1
d_gene: TRBD2
CDR3aa: CASSRRAGGPGEQFF
CDR3nt: TGTGCCAGCAGTCGCCGGGCGGGAGGGCCTGGGGAGCAGTTCTTC

v_gene: TRBV18
abundance: -
j_gene: TRBJ1-6
d_gene: -
CDR3aa: CASSPALGGGESPLHF
CDR3nt: TGTGCCAGCTCACCAGCCCTTGGGGGGGGCGAGTCACCCCTCCACTTT

v_gene: TRBV6-1
abundance: -
j_gene: TRBJ2-2
d_gene: TRBD2
CDR3aa: CAGSGGETGELFF
CDR3nt: TGTGCCGGGAGCGGGGGCGAGACCGGGGAGCTGTTTTTT

v_gene: TRBV5-5
abundance: -
j_gene: TRBJ2-3
d_gene: -
CDR3aa: CASRRTTEAFTDTQYF
CDR3nt: TGTGCCAGCAGACGGACAACAGAGGCCTTCACAGATACGCAGTATTTT

v_gene: TRBV12-3/TRBV12-4
abundance: -
j_gene: TRBJ2-7
d_gene: TRBD2
CDR3aa: CASSLLAGGSYEQYF
CDR3nt: TGTGCCAGCAGTTTACTAGCGGGAGGGTCCTACGAGCAGTACTTC

v_gene: TRBV24-1
abundance: -
j_gene: TRBJ1-1
d_gene: -
CDR3aa: CATSGDTDTEAFF
CDR3nt: TGTGCCACCAGTGGCGACACGGATACTGAAGCTTTCTTT

v_gene: TRBV19
abundance: medium-sized
j_gene: TRBJ2-6
d_gene: TRBD1
CDR3aa: CASSIVIRDRYSGANVLTF
CDR3nt: TGTGCCAGTAGTATAGTCATCCGGGACAGGTACTCTGGGGCCAACGTCCTGACTTTC

v_gene: TRBV6-5
abundance: medium-sized
j_gene: TRBJ2-7
d_gene: -
CDR3aa: CASSYSWARVSHEQYF
CDR3nt: TGTGCCAGCAGTTACAGTTGGGCCAGGGTAAGCCACGAGCAGTACTTC

v_gene: TRBV27
abundance: -
j_gene: TRBJ1-2
d_gene: TRBD1
CDR3aa: CASRDRVYGYTF
CDR3nt: TGTGCCAGCCGGGACAGGGTCTATGGCTACACCTTC

v_gene: TRBV12-3/TRBV12-4
abundance: -
j_gene: TRBJ2-2
d_gene: TRBD2
CDR3aa: CASSSQAVAGGTGELFF
CDR3nt: TGTGCCAGCAGCTCCCAGGCGGTAGCGGGAGGTACCGGGGAGCTGTTTTTT

v_gene: TRBV29-1
abundance: large
j_gene: TRBJ2-1
d_gene: -
CDR3aa: CSVVVTVYNEQFF
CDR3nt: TGCAGCGTTGTTGTGACAGTATACAATGAGCAGTTCTTC

v_gene: TRBV11-3
abundance: large
j_gene: TRBJ1-6
d_gene: -
CDR3aa: CASSARNSPLHF
CDR3nt: TGTGCCAGCAGCGCGAGAAATTCACCCCTCCACTTT

v_gene: TRBV7-2
abundance: once
j_gene: TRBJ2-1
d_gene: TRBD2
CDR3aa: CASSRGLAGSDEQFF
CDR3nt: TGTGCCAGCAGCCGGGGACTAGCGGGATCGGATGAGCAGTTCTTT

v_gene: TRBV11-3
abundance: medium-sized
j_gene: TRBJ2-7
d_gene: -
CDR3aa: CASSFQGQSNYEQYF
CDR3nt: TGTGCCAGCAGCTTCCAGGGTCAGTCTAACTACGAGCAGTACTTC

v_gene: TRBV7-6
abundance: few
j_gene: TRBJ2-1
d_gene: -
CDR3aa: CASSPSTASYNEQFF
CDR3nt: TGTGCCAGCAGCCCCTCGACGGCTTCCTACAATGAGCAGTTCTTC

v_gene: TRBV11-3
abundance: -
j_gene: TRBJ2-3
d_gene: -
CDR3aa: CASSLSGPDTQYF
CDR3nt: TGTGCCAGCAGCTTATCGGGGCCAGATACGCAGTATTTT

v_gene: TRBV5-4
abundance: few
j_gene: TRBJ1-4
d_gene: TRBD1
CDR3aa: CASSLGQTNEKLFF
CDR3nt: TGTGCCAGCAGCCTGGGACAGACTAATGAAAAACTGTTTTTT

v_gene: TRBV30
abundance: few
j_gene: TRBJ2-1
d_gene: -
CDR3aa: CAWAATGTPYNEQFF
CDR3nt: TGTGCCTGGGCCGCTACCGGGACGCCTTACAATGAGCAGTTCTTC